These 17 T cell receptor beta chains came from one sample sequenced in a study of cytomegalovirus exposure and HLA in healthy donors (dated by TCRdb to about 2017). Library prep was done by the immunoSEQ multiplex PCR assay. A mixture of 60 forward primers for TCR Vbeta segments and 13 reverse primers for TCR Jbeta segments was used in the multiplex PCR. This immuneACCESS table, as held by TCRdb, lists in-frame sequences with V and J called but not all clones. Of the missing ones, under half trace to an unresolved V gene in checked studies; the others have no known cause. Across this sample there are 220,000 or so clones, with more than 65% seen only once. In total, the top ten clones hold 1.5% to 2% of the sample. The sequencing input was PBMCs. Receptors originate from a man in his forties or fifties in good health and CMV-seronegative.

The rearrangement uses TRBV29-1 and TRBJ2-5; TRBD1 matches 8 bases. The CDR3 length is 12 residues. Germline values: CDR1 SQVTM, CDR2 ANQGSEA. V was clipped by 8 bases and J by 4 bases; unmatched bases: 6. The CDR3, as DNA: TGCAGCTTTACCGGGACAGGAGAGACCCAGTACTTC. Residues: CSFTGTGETQYF.

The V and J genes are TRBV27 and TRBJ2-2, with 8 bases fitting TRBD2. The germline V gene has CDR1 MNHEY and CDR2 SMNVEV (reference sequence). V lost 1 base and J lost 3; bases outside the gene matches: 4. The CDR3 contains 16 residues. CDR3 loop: CASSLFPGGYTGELFF. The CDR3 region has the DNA TGTGCCAGCAGTTTATTTCCGGGAGGGTACACCGGGGAGCTGTTTTTT.

This CDR3 reads CASSPTVTGELFF. CDR3 coding DNA: TGTGCCAGCAGCCCCACGGTCACCGGGGAGCTGTTTTTT. The chain joins TRBV7-6 to TRBJ2-2, with D uncertain. V lost 5 bases, J lost 4 bases, and 8 bases lay in between. CDR3 size: 13 residues. The germline V gene has CDR1 SGHVS and CDR2 FNYEAQ.

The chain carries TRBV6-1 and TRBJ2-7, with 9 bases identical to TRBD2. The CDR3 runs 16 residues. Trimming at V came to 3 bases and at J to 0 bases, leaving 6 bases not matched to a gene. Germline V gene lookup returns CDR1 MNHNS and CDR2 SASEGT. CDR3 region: CASSDRRLAVSYEQYF. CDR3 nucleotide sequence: TGTGCCAGCAGTGACCGCCGACTAGCGGTCTCCTACGAGCAGTACTTC.

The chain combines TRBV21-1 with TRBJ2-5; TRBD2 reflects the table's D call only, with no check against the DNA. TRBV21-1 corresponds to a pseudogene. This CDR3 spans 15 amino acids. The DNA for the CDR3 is TGTGCCAGCAAAACCAAAAGAGGGCCCGCGGAGACCCAGTACTTC. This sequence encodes CASKTKRGPAETQYF.

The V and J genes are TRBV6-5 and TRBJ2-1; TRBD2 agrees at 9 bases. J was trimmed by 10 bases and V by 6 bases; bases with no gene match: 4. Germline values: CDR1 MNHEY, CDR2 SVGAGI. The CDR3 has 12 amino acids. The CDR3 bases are TGTGCCAGCAGCGTAGCGGGAGTCGAGCAGTTCTTC. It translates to CASSVAGVEQFF.

The DNA for the CDR3 is TGTGCCAGCAGTTACTCAACACCTCTGGAGACCCAGTACTTC. Amino acids: CASSYSTPLETQYF. The gene calls are TRBV6-5 and TRBJ2-5; D is undetermined. The CDR3 consists of 14 residues. Trimming pared 0 bases from V and 5 bases from J, leaving 10 bases between. Germline CDR1 is MNHEY and CDR2 is SVGAGI.

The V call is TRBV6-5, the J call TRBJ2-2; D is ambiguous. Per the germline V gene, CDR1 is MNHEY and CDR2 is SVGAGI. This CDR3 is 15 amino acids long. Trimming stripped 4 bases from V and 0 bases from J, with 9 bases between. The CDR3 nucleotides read TGTGCCAGCAGTTCCGTTCGGGCGAACACCGGGGAGCTGTTTTTT. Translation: CASSSVRANTGELFF.

CDR3 DNA: TGTGCCAGCAGTTCGGGGGGAGCTAACTATGGCTACACCTTC. Its protein product is CASSSGGANYGYTF. The chain couples TRBV28 to TRBJ1-2, with D tentatively TRBD1 (5 bases). Germline CDR1 is MDHEN and CDR2 is SYDVKM. Trimming left V 4 bases short and J 0 bases short, with 9 bases between. CDR3 length equals 14 residues.

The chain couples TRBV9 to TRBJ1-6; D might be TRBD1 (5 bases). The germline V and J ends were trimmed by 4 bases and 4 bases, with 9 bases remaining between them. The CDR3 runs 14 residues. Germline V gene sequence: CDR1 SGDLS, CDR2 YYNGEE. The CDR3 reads CASSPRQYNSPLHF. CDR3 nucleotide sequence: TGTGCCAGCAGCCCCAGACAGTATAATTCACCCCTCCACTTT.

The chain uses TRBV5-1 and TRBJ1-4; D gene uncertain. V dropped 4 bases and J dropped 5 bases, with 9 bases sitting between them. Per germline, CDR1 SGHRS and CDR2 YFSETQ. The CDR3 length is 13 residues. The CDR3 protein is CASSPGSNEKLFF. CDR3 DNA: TGCGCCAGCAGCCCGGGATCGAATGAAAAACTGTTTTTT.

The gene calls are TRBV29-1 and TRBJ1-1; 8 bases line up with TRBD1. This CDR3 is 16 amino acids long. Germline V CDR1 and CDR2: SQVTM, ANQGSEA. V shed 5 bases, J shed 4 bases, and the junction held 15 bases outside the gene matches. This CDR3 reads CSVFSTRTGISTEAFF. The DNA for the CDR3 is TGCAGCGTTTTTTCAACCCGGACAGGGATAAGCACTGAAGCTTTCTTT.

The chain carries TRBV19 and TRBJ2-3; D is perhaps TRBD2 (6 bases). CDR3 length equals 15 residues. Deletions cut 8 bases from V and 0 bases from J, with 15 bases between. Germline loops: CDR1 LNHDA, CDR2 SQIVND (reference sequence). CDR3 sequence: CASGRERASTDTQYF. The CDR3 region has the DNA TGTGCCAGTGGAAGGGAGCGGGCTAGCACAGATACGCAGTATTTT.

CDR3 sequence (DNA): TGTGCCAGCAGTCCCGGGACAGGGAGAGGTGAGCAGTACTTC. It codes for CASSPGTGRGEQYF. This rearrangement joins TRBV28 to TRBJ2-7, with 9 bases fitting TRBD1. The V segment lost 5 bases and the J segment 7 bases; nucleotides outside the gene matches: 9. The germline CDR1 and CDR2 sequences are MDHEN and SYDVKM. This CDR3 comprises 14 residues. The full variable domain, in which reference TRBV28 and TRBJ2-7 provide the parts outside the CDR3, is DVKVTQSSRYLVKRTGEKVFLECVQDMDHENMFWYRQDPGLGLRLIYFSYDVKMKEKGDIPEGYSVSREKKERFSLILESASTNQTSMYLCASSPGTGRGEQYFGPGTRLTVT.

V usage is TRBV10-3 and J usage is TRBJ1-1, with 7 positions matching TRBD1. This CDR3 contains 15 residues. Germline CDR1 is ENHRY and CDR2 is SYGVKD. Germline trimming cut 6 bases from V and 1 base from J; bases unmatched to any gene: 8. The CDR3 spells CAISTGTAKNTEAFF. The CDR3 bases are TGTGCCATCAGCACCGGGACAGCCAAGAACACTGAAGCTTTCTTT.

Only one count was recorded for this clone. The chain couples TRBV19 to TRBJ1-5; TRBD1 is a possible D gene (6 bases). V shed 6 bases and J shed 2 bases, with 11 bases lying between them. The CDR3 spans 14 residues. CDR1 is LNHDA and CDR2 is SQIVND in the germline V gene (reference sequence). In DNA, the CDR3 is TGTGCCAGTAGCAGGGACAAACGCAATCAGCCCCAGCATTTT. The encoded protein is CASSRDKRNQPQHF.

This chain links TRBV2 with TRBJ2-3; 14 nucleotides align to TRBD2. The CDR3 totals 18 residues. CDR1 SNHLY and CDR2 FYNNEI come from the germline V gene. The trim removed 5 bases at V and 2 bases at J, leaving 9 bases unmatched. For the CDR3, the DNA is TGTGCCAGCAGTTCACCGGGACTAGCGGGAGACCCCACAGATACGCAGTATTTT. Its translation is CASSSPGLAGDPTDTQYF.